This record looks at one TCR beta chain sequence and its context. Its antigen is not identified. This sample was taken from a study of CXCR3-negative and CXCR3-positive naive CD8 T cells. Study observations and caveats: Most assays were run on fresh PBMCs (CXCR3 expression partially decreased after cryopreservation). CXCR3-positive naive cells carried more hydrophobic TRB CDR3s than CXCR3-negative ones.

Germline CDR1 reads LGHNA; CDR2 reads YSLEER. The CDR3 totals 13 residues. All TRB cDNA libraries came from 5' RACE performed with UMI labels. Using the 5' RACE reads, TCRdb records one entry per CDR3 protein without DNA. There are 55,000 to 65,000 distinct CDR3 sequences in the sample, with 0.5% to 0.55% held by the top ten. This sequence was found in a human donor in good health. Some clones in this sample may be carry-over from other donors' samples. Sequencing was done on a sample of naive CXCR3+ CD8+ T cells from blood. Subset indicated: CD45RO-CCR7+CD27+CD95- naive CD8+ T cells expressing CXCR3 (TNR3+). The V gene is TRBV4-3, the J gene TRBJ1-1; TCRdb designates TRBD1, a call that cannot be tested without DNA. The CDR3 here is CASSRGGITEAFF.